Each of the 12 T cell receptor beta chains below was sequenced from the same sample in a study of T cells of healthy individuals. From the 5' RACE reads, TCRdb called clonotypes with MiXCR, one entry per CDR3 protein. The table includes 85,000 to 100,000 distinct CDR3 sequences, about 16% detected once. The receptors originated from a human donor in good health.

This clonotype occurred many times. The chain combines TRBV4-2 with TRBJ2-1, with 8 positions matching TRBD2. V trimming: 4 bases; J trimming: 2 bases; junction bases outside the gene matches: 7. CDR3 length: 16 residues. From germline, CDR1 is LGHNA and CDR2 YNFKEQ. CDR3 amino acids: CASSLETSGPYNEQFF. The CDR3 DNA sequence: TGTGCCAGCAGCCTAGAAACTAGCGGTCCCTACAATGAGCAGTTCTTC.

This clonotype was seen only a few times. This chain uses TRBV5-1 with TRBJ2-7, with a tentative D call TRBD1 (7 bases). This CDR3 is built from 14 residues. V was clipped by 4 bases and J by 1 base, with 12 bases between them. CDR1 SGHRS and CDR2 YFSETQ come from the germline V gene. DNA for the CDR3: TGCGCCAGCAGCGAACAGGGGACTTCCTACGAGCAGTACTTC. Encoded protein: CASSEQGTSYEQYF.

This clonotype was recorded at least ten times. This chain joins TRBV6-2 or TRBV6-3 and TRBJ1-5; possible D gene TRBD1, 6 bases. This CDR3 has 15 amino acids. Germline CDR1 reads MNHEY; CDR2 reads SVGEGT. Trimming took off 6 bases at V and 6 bases at J, with 18 bases between the two ends. Here the CDR3 DNA reads TGTGCCAGCAGCCCCAAGGCGGGGGGCGGTCAGCCCCAGCATTTT. This sequence encodes CASSPKAGGGQPQHF.

The chain employs TRBV6-5 and TRBJ2-1; 12 bases are shared with TRBD1. V lost 2 bases, J lost 5 bases, and 10 bases stayed unmatched. CDR3 size: 18 residues. The germline V gene has CDR1 MNHEY and CDR2 SVGAGI. CDR3 DNA: TGTGCCAGCAGTTACGCCGGGACAGGGGGCGACCTTGACAATGAGCAGTTCTTC. Translating it yields CASSYAGTGGDLDNEQFF.

The chain links TRBV6-2 or TRBV6-3 to TRBJ2-3; 8 nucleotides agree with TRBD2. This CDR3 spans 13 amino acids. Germline lookup yields CDR1 MNHEY and CDR2 SVGEGT. J was trimmed by 3 bases and V by 5 bases; bases with no gene match: 1. The DNA for the CDR3 is TGTGCCAGCAGTGAGCGGGAGACAGATACGCAGTATTTT. Protein sequence: CASSERETDTQYF.

The chain joins TRBV6-2 or TRBV6-3 to TRBJ2-7; TRBD1 aligns across 7 bases. The CDR3 is 16 residues long. V lost 2 bases and J lost 3; bases outside the gene matches: 10. The germline CDR1 and CDR2 sequences are MNHEY and SVGEGT. Here the CDR3 reads CASSYGLGTDDYEQYF. The CDR3 region has the DNA TGTGCCAGCAGTTACGGGTTGGGGACAGACGACTACGAGCAGTACTTC.

This clonotype was found a few times. The chain couples TRBV6-5 to TRBJ1-4, with 10 bases fitting TRBD1. Germline loops: CDR1 MNHEY, CDR2 SVGAGI. CDR3 length: 16 residues. Losses at the gene ends were 6 bases for V and 6 bases for J; bases not matched to a gene: 10. The CDR3 here is CASRRTPGTGDEKLFF. CDR3 DNA sequence: TGTGCCAGCAGGCGCACTCCCGGGACAGGGGATGAAAAACTGTTTTTT.

This clonotype was counted between two and nine times. The chain links TRBV4-1 to TRBJ2-3, with TRBD2 matching over 9 bases. The V gene end was trimmed by 0 bases and the J gene end by 4 bases; junction bases not matched to a gene: 8. The CDR3 has 17 amino acids. The germline gives CDR1 MGHRA, CDR2 YSYEKL. This CDR3 is CASSQETTVAGADTQYF. The CDR3 coding sequence is TGCGCCAGCAGCCAAGAAACAACGGTAGCGGGAGCAGATACGCAGTATTTT.

This clonotype was picked up many times. The genes are TRBV6-1 and TRBJ2-5, with D perhaps TRBD2 (5 bases). V was clipped by 4 bases and J by 7 bases, with 7 bases between them. Germline CDR1 reads MNHNS; CDR2 reads SASEGT. The CDR3 length is 11 residues. CDR3 in amino acids: CASSALGTQYF. In DNA, the CDR3 is TGTGCCAGCAGTGCACTAGGGACCCAGTACTTC.

This clonotype appeared many times. The chain is built from TRBV10-3 and TRBJ2-2; TRBD1 matches 8 bases. CDR3 size: 15 residues. V shed 7 bases and J 5 bases; nucleotides not matched to a gene: 9. Germline assignment: CDR1 ENHRY and CDR2 SYGVKD. CDR3 region: CAITTGQGGTGELFF. CDR3 coding DNA: TGTGCCATCACCACAGGACAGGGAGGAACCGGGGAGCTGTTTTTT.

The genes are TRBV7-6 and TRBJ1-1, with 7 bases identical to TRBD1. J lost 5 bases, V lost 1 base, and 4 bases had no gene match. The CDR3 contains 14 residues. Germline V gives CDR1 SGHVS, CDR2 FNYEAQ. The CDR3 DNA follows: TGTGCCAGCAGCTTAGGGCGACAGGGAACTGAAGCTTTCTTT. Translated, it gives CASSLGRQGTEAFF.

This clonotype was picked up many times. The CDR3 nucleotides read TGCGCCAGCAGCCAGAGCGAAACTAATGAAAAACTGTTTTTT. This gives the protein CASSQSETNEKLFF. This chain connects TRBV4-1 to TRBJ1-4; D gene uncertain. The ends were cut back, 3 bases at V and 1 base at J, with 6 bases in the middle. From germline, CDR1 is MGHRA and CDR2 YSYEKL. The CDR3 covers 14 residues.